This TCR beta chain was obtained from a study of T cell responses to AZD1222 COVID-19 vaccine. Measured with immunoSEQ multiplex PCR; TCRdb has only the in-frame clones, and not every one. In the table there are some 80,000 clones, around 88% of which are singletons. Points on this clone: Antigen specificity is unknown.

This CDR3 region has 13 residues. In germline, CDR1 is SGHTA, CDR2 FQGNSA. The V end was cut by 2 bases, the J end by 2 bases, with 6 bases between. Study results and limitations: Just six AZD1222 recipients tested seropositive at baseline.

This clonotype originated in an adult who received the MenACWY meningococcal vaccine as a control. Sequences were derived from peripheral blood, sampled 28 days after the second dose of the MenACWY control vaccine. V usage is TRBV7-2 and J usage is TRBJ1-2; tentative D call: TRBD1 (5 bases). Here the CDR3 DNA reads TGTGCCAGCAGCTTAAGGGACAACTATGGCTACACCTTC. This codes for CASSLRDNYGYTF.